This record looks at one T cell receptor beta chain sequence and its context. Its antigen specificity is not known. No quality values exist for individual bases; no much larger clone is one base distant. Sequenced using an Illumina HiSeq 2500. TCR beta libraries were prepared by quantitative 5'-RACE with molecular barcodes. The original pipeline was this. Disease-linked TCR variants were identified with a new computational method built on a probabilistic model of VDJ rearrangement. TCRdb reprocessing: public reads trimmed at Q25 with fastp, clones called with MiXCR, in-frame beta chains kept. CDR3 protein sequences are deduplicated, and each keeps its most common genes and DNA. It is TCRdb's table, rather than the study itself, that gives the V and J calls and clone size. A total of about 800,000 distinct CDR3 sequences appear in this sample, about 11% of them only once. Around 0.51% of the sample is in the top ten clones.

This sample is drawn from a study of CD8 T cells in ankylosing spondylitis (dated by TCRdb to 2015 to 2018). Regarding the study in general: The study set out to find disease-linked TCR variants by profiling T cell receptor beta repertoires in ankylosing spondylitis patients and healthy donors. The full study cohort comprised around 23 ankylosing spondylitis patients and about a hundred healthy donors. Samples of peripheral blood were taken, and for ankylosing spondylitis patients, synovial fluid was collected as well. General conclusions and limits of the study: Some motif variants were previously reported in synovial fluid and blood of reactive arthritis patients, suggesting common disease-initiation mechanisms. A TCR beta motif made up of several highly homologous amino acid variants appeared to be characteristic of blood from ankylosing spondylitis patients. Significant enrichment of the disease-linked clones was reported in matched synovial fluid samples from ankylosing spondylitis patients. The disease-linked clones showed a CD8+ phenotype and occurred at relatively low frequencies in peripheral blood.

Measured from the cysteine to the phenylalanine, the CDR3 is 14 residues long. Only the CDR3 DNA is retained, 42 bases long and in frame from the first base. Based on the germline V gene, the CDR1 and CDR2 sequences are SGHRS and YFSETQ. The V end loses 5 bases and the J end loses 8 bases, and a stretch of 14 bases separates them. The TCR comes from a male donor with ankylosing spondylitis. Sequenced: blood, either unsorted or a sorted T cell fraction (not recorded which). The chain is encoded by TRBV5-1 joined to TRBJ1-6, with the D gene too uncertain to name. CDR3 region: CASRSALADSPLHF. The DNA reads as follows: TGCGCCAGCAGGAGCGCTTTAGCTGATTCACCCCTCCACTTT. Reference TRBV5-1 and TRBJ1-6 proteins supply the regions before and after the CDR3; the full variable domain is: KAGVTQTPRYLIKTRGQQVTLSCSPISGHRSVSWYQQTPGQGLQFLFEYFSETQRNKGNFPGRFSGRQFSNSRSEMNVSTLELGDSALYLCASRSALADSPLHFGNGTRLTVT.